This T cell receptor beta chain appears in the sequencing data of a study of T cells in Graves' hyperthyroidism and ophthalmopathy. General study points: The model predicted ophthalmopathy a median around six months before onset. Expanded thyroid clonotypes (above 0.001) were mostly also found in blood. Ophthalmopathy and stable hyperthyroidism were separated by a 13 V-J model.

Many counts were recorded for this clonotype. Its cognate antigen is unknown. Researchers took RNA transcripts and amplified the TCR beta CDR3 regions from them. Researchers ran a first-round RT-PCR on the TCR CDR3 using the HTBI primer set. TCRdb reprocessed the multiplex PCR reads via MiXCR and lists one record per CDR3 protein. The table includes around 55,000 distinct CDR3 sequences, roughly 50% detected once. Extraction of PBMCs used under 13 ml of fresh peripheral blood. The source material was blood. The clonotype was recovered from a woman in her 50s with Graves' ophthalmopathy.

Written as DNA, the CDR3 is TGTGCCAGTAAATTACAGGGGGCCAGTCAAGAGCAGTTCTTC. Translation: CASKLQGASQEQFF. The V call is TRBV19, the J call TRBJ2-1, with 9 nucleotides matching TRBD1. The CDR3 is 14 amino acids. Germline V lookup: CDR1 LNHDA, CDR2 SQIVND (reference sequence). The V segment lost 7 bases and the J segment 10 bases; nucleotides outside the gene matches: 11.